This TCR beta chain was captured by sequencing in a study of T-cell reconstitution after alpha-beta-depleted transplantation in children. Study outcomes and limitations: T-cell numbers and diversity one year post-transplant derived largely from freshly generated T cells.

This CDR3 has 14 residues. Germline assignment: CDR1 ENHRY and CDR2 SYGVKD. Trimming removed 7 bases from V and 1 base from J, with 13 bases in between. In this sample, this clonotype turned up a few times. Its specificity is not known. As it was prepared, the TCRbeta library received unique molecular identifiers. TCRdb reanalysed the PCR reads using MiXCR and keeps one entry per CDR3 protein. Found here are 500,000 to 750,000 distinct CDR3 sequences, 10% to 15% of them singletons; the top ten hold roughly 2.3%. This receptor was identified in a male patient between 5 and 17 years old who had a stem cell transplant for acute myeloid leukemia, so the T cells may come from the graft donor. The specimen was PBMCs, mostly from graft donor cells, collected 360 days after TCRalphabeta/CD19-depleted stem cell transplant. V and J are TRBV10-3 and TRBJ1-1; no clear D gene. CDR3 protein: CAIIPGPANTEAFF. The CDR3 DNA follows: TGTGCCATCATTCCCGGGCCGGCGAACACTGAAGCTTTCTTT.